The entry that follows covers one T cell receptor (beta chain) sequence. This clone was picked up a small number of times. Which antigen it targets is not known. The sample holds no much larger clone one base away, and base qualities are not on file. The data belong to a study of PD-1 blockade in classical Hodgkin lymphoma (dated by TCRdb to the early 2020s). The study in broad terms: Nivolumab dosing was 3 mg/kg intravenously every 2 weeks, continuing until either disease progression or unacceptable toxicity. A peripheral blood immune signature of response to PD-1 blockade in classical Hodgkin lymphoma was defined using TCR beta sequencing and CyTOF. Here is what the overall study found, with its caveats: Diversity was lower in patients who began nivolumab less than 1 year after ASCT, so these patients were left out of later analyses to avoid confounding by immune reconstitution. Newly diagnosed patients were reported to have lower baseline TCR diversity than healthy donors, and relapsed/refractory patients were reported to have lower baseline TCR diversity still. Trial patients achieving complete response had baseline diversity similar to newly diagnosed patients, whereas partial responders and progressors had significantly lower diversity. Only a single clinical trial cohort was studied, and what caused the repertoire differences, possibly disease activity or prior therapy, remained undefined. A significant rise by C4D1 was seen in CD4+ but not CD8+ TCR diversity (p=0.0027 vs p=0.16), with the rise being most apparent in complete responders (p=0.02).

The CDR3 measures 15 amino acids from cysteine to phenylalanine. CDR3 DNA is the only sequence kept; it has 45 bases, read in frame from the first base. The germline V gene encodes CDR1 SGHDN and CDR2 FVKESK. Relative to germline, V is 0 bases shorter and J is 3 bases shorter, with 10 bases between their ends. The sample's time point label, decoded: cycle 2 day 1 (C2D1) of nivolumab. Relapse after autologous stem cell transplantation had occurred in all trial patients, and cohorts A, B and C were distinguished by prior brentuximab vedotin exposure. The trial cohort included 55 to 60 patients with relapsed/refractory classical Hodgkin lymphoma, and each patient had a best overall response of complete response, partial response or progressive disease. Trial patients were treated with single-agent nivolumab in the multi-cohort phase II CheckMate 205 trial. An independent review committee assessed best overall response by applying the 2007 International Working Group response criteria. PBMCs from the trial were collected at three points: immediately before nivolumab initiation (C1D1), and during therapy at cycle 2 day 1 and cycle 4 day 1. After peripheral blood was drawn into 8 mL Vacutainer Cell Preparation Tubes, PBMCs were isolated by centrifugation and then cryopreserved.

Genomic DNA was extracted with the Qiagen DNeasy kit from unsorted PBMCs and from negatively selected CD4+ and CD8+ fractions. TCR beta CDR3 regions were subjected to amplification by immunoSEQ multiplex PCR with primers that anneal to V and J segments. Amplification bias was minimized using a synthetic immune receptor repertoire, and residual bias was removed computationally after sequencing. On the authors' methods: Custom Python scripts were used to quantify repertoire diversity as the Shannon entropy index. Unsorted, CD4+ and CD8+ repertoires were analyzed separately, except in combined analyses where CD4+ and CD8+ sequences were merged in silico. Clonal expansion was defined as a frequency increase of at least 2-fold after treatment compared with C1D1, and clones undetected at baseline were assigned a pseudocount of 0.5. Singleton clones were defined as clones with 0 or 1 copy at C1D1, and non-singleton clones were defined as clones with 2 or more copies. Clones expanded in unsorted samples were assigned a CD4+, CD8+ or unknown annotation through matching of protein sequences in sorted samples from the same patient. Wilcoxon tests on paired samples were used to test changes in diversity from C1D1 to C4D1. Drawn from immuneACCESS, this table holds only the in-frame rearrangements with V and J called that TCRdb kept. Clones are partly lost; checked studies trace under half to an unresolved V gene and leave the rest unexplained. V and J calls plus clone size are reproduced from that table; the DNA served to infer D and trimming. For this sample there are approximately 18,000 clones; about 66% appear just once. Of the sample, approximately 8.3% is held by the ten largest clones.

The origin of this receptor is a human donor with classical Hodgkin lymphoma. The source material was peripheral blood mononuclear cells (PBMCs), sampled before the second cycle of nivolumab. The chain uses TRBV14 and TRBJ2-3, with the D gene not clear enough to name. CDR3 region: CASSQEDPQTDTQYF. The nucleotide sequence reads TGTGCCAGCAGCCAAGAGGACCCGCAAACAGATACGCAGTATTTT.